A selection of T cell receptor beta chains follows, all from one sample in a study of identical twins. Via MiXCR, TCRdb re-called the 5' RACE reads, giving one row per CDR3 protein. The data hold about 720,000 distinct CDR3 sequences, with approximately 18% observed a single time. The data also belong to a second study, concerning T cells expressing NK-cell markers.

Sequencing was done on a sample of PBMCs. The receptors stem from a woman aged 18-29 years in good health. The CDR3 runs from the conserved cysteine through the conserved F or W. The D gene is left open where the match is weak. Expanded clones get a size class; other rows say once, few or many, or leave the size out.

J gene: TRBJ2-7; clone size: -; D gene: TRBD2; CDR3 length: 15; V gene: TRBV15; CDR3 protein: CATSRGLAGGYEQYF; CDR3 DNA: TGTGCCACCAGCAGAGGACTAGCGGGGGGATACGAGCAGTACTTC
J gene: TRBJ1-2; clone size: -; D gene: -; CDR3 length: 11; V gene: TRBV5-1; CDR3 protein: CASSLSEGYTF; CDR3 DNA: TGCGCCAGCAGCTTGTCAGAAGGCTACACCTTC
J gene: TRBJ2-1; clone size: few; D gene: -; CDR3 length: 9; V gene: TRBV25-1; CDR3 protein: CASSDERFF; CDR3 DNA: TGTGCCAGCAGCGATGAGAGGTTCTTC
J gene: TRBJ1-2; clone size: -; D gene: TRBD1; CDR3 length: 15; V gene: TRBV7-9; CDR3 protein: CASSSRQGLSYGYTF; CDR3 DNA: TGTGCCAGCAGCTCCAGACAGGGATTAAGCTATGGCTACACCTTC
J gene: TRBJ1-1; clone size: few; D gene: -; CDR3 length: 15; V gene: TRBV9; CDR3 protein: CASSVLTGAEPEAFF; CDR3 DNA: TGTGCCAGCAGCGTACTCACGGGAGCCGAACCTGAAGCTTTCTTT
J gene: TRBJ2-3; clone size: few; D gene: -; CDR3 length: 14; V gene: TRBV18; CDR3 protein: CASSPPSVGDTQYF; CDR3 DNA: TGTGCCAGCTCACCTCCATCGGTAGGAGATACGCAGTATTTT
J gene: TRBJ2-2; clone size: -; D gene: -; CDR3 length: 14; V gene: TRBV4-3; CDR3 protein: CASSQDEITGELFF; CDR3 DNA: TGCGCCAGCAGCCAAGATGAGATAACCGGGGAGCTGTTTTTT
J gene: TRBJ2-1; clone size: many; D gene: TRBD2; CDR3 length: 15; V gene: TRBV12-3/TRBV12-4; CDR3 protein: CASSFAGAVYNEQFF; CDR3 DNA: TGTGCCAGCAGTTTCGCGGGAGCGGTCTACAATGAGCAGTTCTTC
J gene: TRBJ2-4; clone size: few; D gene: TRBD2; CDR3 length: 17; V gene: TRBV3-1; CDR3 protein: CASSQGLAGLAKNIQYF; CDR3 DNA: TGTGCCAGCAGCCAAGGACTAGCGGGATTAGCCAAAAACATTCAGTACTTC
J gene: TRBJ1-2; clone size: -; D gene: -; CDR3 length: 14; V gene: TRBV7-9; CDR3 protein: CASSLRDGGYGYTF; CDR3 DNA: TGTGCCAGCAGCTTAAGGGACGGAGGCTATGGCTACACCTTC
J gene: TRBJ2-5; clone size: few; D gene: TRBD2; CDR3 length: 15; V gene: TRBV29-1; CDR3 protein: CSVGGSGRRQETQYF; CDR3 DNA: TGCAGCGTTGGAGGAAGCGGGAGGCGTCAAGAGACCCAGTACTTC
J gene: TRBJ2-1; clone size: many; D gene: TRBD2; CDR3 length: 16; V gene: TRBV20-1; CDR3 protein: CSASGRLAGKDNEQFF; CDR3 DNA: TGCAGTGCTAGTGGCCGTCTAGCGGGGAAGGACAATGAGCAGTTCTTC
J gene: TRBJ1-1; clone size: -; D gene: TRBD1; CDR3 length: 15; V gene: TRBV6-1; CDR3 protein: CASKGQGIMNTEAFF; CDR3 DNA: TGTGCCAGTAAGGGACAGGGGATTATGAACACTGAAGCTTTCTTT